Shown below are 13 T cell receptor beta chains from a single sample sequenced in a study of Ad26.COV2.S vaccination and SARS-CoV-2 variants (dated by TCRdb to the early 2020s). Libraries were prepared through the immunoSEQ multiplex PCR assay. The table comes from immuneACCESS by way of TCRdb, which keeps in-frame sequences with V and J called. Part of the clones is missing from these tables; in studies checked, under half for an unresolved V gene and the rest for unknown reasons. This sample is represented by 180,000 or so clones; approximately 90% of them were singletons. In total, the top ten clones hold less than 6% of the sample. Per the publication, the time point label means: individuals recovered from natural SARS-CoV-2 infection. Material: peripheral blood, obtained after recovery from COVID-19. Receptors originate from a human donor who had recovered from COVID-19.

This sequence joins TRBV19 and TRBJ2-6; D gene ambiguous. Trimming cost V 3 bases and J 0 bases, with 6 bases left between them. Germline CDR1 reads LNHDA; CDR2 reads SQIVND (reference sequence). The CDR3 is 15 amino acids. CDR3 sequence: CASSISASGANVLTF. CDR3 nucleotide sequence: TGTGCCAGTAGTATTTCAGCCTCTGGGGCCAACGTCCTGACTTTC. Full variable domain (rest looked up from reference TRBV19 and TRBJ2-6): DGGITQSPKYLFRKEGQNVTLSCEQNLNHDAMYWYRQDPGQGLRLIYYSQIVNDFQKGDIAEGYSVSREKKESFPLTVTSAQKNPTAFYLCASSISASGANVLTFGAGSRLTVL.

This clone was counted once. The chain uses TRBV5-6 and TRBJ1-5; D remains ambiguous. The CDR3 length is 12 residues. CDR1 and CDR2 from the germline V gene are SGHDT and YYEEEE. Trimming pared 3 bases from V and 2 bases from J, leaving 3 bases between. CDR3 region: CASSWGNQPQHF. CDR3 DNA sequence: TGTGCCAGCAGCTGGGGCAATCAGCCCCAGCATTTT.

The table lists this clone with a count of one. The CDR3 loop reads CASSAIAPSTDTQYF. CDR3 sequence (DNA): TGTGCCAGCAGCGCCATCGCCCCTAGCACAGATACGCAGTATTTT. The chain carries TRBV5-4 and TRBJ2-3; D is ambiguous. Germline CDR1 and CDR2: SGHNT and YYREEE (reference sequence). The V and J ends lost 4 bases and 0 bases respectively, with 12 bases between them. There are 15 residues in the CDR3.

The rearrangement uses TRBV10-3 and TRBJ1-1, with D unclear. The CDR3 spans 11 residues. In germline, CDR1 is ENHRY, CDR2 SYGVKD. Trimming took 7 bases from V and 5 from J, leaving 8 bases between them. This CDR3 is CAINAGTEAFF. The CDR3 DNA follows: TGTGCCATCAACGCTGGGACTGAAGCTTTCTTT.

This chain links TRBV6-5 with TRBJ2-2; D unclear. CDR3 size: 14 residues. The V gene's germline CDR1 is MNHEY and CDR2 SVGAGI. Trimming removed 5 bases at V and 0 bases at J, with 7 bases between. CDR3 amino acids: CASSIAANTGELFF. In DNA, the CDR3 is TGTGCCAGCAGTATAGCCGCGAACACCGGGGAGCTGTTTTTT.

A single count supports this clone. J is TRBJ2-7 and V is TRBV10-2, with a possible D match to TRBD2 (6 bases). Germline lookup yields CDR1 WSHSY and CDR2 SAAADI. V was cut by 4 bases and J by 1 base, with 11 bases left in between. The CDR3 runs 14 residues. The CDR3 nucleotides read TGCGCCAGCAGTGCGGCTAGCGTATCCTACGAGCAGTACTTC. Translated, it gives CASSAASVSYEQYF.

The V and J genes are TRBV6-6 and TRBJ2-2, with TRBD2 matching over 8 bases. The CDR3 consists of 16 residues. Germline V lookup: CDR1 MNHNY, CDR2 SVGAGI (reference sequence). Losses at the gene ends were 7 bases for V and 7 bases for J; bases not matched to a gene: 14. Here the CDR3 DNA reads TGTGCCAGCAACGACCGAGGGAGCGGGAGACACGGGGAGCTGTTTTTT. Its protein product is CASNDRGSGRHGELFF.

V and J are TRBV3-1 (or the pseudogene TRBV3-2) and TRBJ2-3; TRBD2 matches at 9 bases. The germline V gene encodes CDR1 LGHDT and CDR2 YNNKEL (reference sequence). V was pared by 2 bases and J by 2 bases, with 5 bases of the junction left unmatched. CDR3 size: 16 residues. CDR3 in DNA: TGTGCCAGCAGCCAACGGGTAGCGGGAGCCACAGATACGCAGTATTTT. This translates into CASSQRVAGATDTQYF.

The DNA of the CDR3 is TGTGCCAGCAGTGAAGAAGCGGGGGGGCTAGTCGGGGAGCTGTTTTTT. Protein product: CASSEEAGGLVGELFF. V usage is TRBV6-1 and J usage is TRBJ2-2; 10 positions agree with TRBD2. V trimming: 1 base; J trimming: 7 bases; junction bases outside the gene matches: 6. This CDR3 is 16 amino acids long. Germline CDR1 is MNHNS and CDR2 is SASEGT.

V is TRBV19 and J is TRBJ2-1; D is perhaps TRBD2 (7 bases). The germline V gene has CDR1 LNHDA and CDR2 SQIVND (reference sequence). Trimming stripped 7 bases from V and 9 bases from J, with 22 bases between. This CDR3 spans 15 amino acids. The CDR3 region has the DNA TGTGCCAGTAATCCGATGCGGGGGCAATTTAGTGAGCAGTTCTTC. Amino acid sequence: CASNPMRGQFSEQFF.

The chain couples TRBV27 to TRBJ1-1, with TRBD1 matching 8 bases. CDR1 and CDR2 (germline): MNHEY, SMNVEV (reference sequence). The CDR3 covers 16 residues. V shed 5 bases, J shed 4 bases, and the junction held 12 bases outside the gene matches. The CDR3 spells CASSRGRGLGVTEAFF. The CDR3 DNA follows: TGTGCCAGCAGTAGAGGCAGGGGGCTTGGTGTCACTGAAGCTTTCTTT.

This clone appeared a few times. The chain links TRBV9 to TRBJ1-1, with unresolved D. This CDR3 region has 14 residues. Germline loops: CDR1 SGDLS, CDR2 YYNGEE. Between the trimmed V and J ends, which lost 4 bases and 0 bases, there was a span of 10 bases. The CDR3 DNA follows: TGTGCCAGCAGCCCGGGAGCCATGAACACTGAAGCTTTCTTT. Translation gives CASSPGAMNTEAFF.

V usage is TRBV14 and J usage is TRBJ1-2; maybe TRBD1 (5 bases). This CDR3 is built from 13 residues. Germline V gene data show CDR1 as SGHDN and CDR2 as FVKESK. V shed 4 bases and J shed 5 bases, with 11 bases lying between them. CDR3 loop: CASSLNDRYGYTF. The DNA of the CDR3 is TGTGCCAGCAGCCTCAACGACAGATATGGCTACACCTTC.